This T cell receptor (beta chain) stems from a study of blood T cell repertoires in COVID-19. Study as a whole: Samples representing acute and convalescent COVID-19 were sourced from the United States, Italy and Spain. Sources were T cells, B-cell-depleted T cells, or PBMCs; the material itself was cDNA or gDNA.

The data were produced by immunoSEQ multiplex PCR, yet TCRdb's version contains in-frame clones alone and is incomplete. Of 90,000 to 120,000 clones in the sample, 85% were seen once. The source material was peripheral blood. This receptor was obtained from a human donor in a cohort sampled during active COVID-19.

CDR3 region: CASRTTGSDNEQYF. The CDR3 nucleotides read TGTGCCAGCAGGACCACAGGGTCGGACAACGAGCAGTACTTC. V gene TRBV28 combines with J gene TRBJ2-7; possibly TRBD1 for D (6 bases). CDR3 size: 14 residues. The V and J ends lost 6 bases and 5 bases respectively, with 17 bases between them. CDR1 and CDR2 (germline): MDHEN, SYDVKM. Using reference TRBV28 and TRBJ2-7 for the parts outside the CDR3, the full variable domain is DVKVTQSSRYLVKRTGEKVFLECVQDMDHENMFWYRQDPGLGLRLIYFSYDVKMKEKGDIPEGYSVSREKKERFSLILESASTNQTSMYLCASRTTGSDNEQYFGPGTRLTVT.